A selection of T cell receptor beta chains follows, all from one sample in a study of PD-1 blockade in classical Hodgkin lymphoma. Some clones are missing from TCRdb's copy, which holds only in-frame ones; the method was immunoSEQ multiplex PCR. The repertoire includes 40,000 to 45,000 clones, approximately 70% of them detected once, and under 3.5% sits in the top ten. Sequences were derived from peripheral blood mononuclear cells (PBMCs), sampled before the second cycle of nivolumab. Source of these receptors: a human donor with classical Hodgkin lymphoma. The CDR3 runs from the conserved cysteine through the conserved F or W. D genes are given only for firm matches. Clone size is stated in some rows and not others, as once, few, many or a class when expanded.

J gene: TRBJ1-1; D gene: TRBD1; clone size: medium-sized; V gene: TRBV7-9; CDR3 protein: CASSLVSTGGAATEAFF; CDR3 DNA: TGTGCCAGCAGCTTAGTTAGTACAGGGGGTGCGGCAACTGAAGCTTTCTTT
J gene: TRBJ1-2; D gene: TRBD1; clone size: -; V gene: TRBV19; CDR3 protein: CASSRLTGGRVRYGYTF; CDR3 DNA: TGTGCCAGTAGTAGGCTGACAGGGGGAAGGGTGAGGTATGGCTACACCTTC
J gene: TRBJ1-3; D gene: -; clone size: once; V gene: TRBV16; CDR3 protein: CASSQFATAGNTIYF; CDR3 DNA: TGTGCCAGCAGCCAATTTGCGACGGCTGGAAACACCATATATTTT
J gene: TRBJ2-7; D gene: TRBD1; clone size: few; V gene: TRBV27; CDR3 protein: CASSPTSTGGSNYEQYF; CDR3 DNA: TGTGCCAGCAGTCCTACCTCGACAGGGGGAAGTAACTACGAGCAGTACTTC
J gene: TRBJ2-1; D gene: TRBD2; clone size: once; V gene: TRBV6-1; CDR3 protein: CAGTTTSGSFDEQFF; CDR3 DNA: TGTGCCGGAACAACCACTAGCGGGAGTTTTGATGAGCAGTTCTTC
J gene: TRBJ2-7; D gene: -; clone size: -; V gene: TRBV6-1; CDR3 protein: CASSAGHRSEQYF; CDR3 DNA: TGTGCCAGCAGCGCGGGACACCGCTCCGAGCAGTACTTC
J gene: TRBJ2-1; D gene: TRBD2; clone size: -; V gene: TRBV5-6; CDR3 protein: CASSWEGPGMSKQFF; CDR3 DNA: TGTGCCAGCAGCTGGGAGGGGCCAGGTATGAGTAAGCAGTTCTTC
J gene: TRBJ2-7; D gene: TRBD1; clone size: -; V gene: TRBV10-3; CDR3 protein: CAISEDRDYEQYF; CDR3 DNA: TGTGCCATCAGTGAGGACAGGGACTACGAGCAGTACTTC
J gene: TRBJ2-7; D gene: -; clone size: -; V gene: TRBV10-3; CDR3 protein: CATTGTESSYEQYF; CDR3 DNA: TGTGCCACAACCGGGACCGAGAGCTCCTACGAGCAGTACTTC
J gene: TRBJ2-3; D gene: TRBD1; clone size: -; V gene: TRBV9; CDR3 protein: CASSVGTVQGTDTQYF; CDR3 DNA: TGTGCCAGCAGCGTCGGGACAGTCCAAGGTACAGATACGCAGTATTTT
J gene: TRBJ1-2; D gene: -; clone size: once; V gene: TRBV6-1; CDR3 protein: CASSLVPEAFYGYTF; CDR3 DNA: TGTGCCAGCAGTTTAGTTCCGGAGGCGTTCTATGGCTACACCTTC
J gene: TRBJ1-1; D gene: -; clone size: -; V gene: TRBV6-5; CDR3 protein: CASSYYSSEAFF; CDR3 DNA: TGTGCCAGCAGTTACTATAGTTCTGAAGCTTTCTTT
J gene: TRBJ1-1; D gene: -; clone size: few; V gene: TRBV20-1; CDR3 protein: CSNTEAFF; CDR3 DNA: TGCAGCAACACTGAAGCTTTCTTT
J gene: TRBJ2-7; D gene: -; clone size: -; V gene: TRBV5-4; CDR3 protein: CASSLVGYEQYF; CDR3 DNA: TGTGCCAGCAGCTTGGTAGGTTACGAGCAGTACTTC
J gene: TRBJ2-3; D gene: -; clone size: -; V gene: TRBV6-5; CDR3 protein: CASSRVAGDTQYF; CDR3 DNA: TGTGCCAGCTCCCGGGTAGCAGGGGATACGCAGTATTTT
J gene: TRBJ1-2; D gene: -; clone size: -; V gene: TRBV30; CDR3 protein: CAWGVGVHYGYTF; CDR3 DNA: TGTGCCTGGGGAGTTGGAGTGCACTATGGCTACACCTTC
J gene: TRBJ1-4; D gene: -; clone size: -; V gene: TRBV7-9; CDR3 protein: CASSQGGGTNEKLFF; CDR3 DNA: TGTGCCAGCAGCCAAGGGGGAGGCACTAATGAAAAACTGTTTTTT
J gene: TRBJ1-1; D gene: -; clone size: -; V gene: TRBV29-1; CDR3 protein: CSASRNTEAFF; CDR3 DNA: TGCAGCGCATCGAGGAACACTGAAGCTTTCTTT
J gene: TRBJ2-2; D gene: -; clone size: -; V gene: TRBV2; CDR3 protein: CASRQTVSDTGELFF; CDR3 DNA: TGTGCCAGCAGACAAACGGTCTCGGACACCGGGGAGCTGTTTTTT
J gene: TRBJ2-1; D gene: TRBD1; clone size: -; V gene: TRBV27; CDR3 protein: CASSSRQGVGNEQFF; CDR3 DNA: TGTGCCAGCAGTTCCAGACAGGGGGTTGGCAATGAGCAGTTCTTC
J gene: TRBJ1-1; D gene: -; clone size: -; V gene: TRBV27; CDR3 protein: CASSLYQGTEAFF; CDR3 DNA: TGTGCCAGCAGTTTATATCAGGGGACTGAAGCTTTCTTT
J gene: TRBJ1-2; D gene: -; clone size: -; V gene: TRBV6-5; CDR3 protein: CASSYLGGGYTF; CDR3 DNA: TGTGCCAGCAGTTACTTAGGGGGTGGCTACACCTTC
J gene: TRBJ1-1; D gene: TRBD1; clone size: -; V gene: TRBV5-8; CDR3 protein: CASSLVRGLTEAFF; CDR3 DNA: TGTGCCAGCAGCTTGGTAAGGGGGCTGACTGAAGCTTTCTTT
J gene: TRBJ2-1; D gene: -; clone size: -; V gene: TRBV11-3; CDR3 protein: CASSLVEGNEQFF; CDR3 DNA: TGTGCCAGCAGCTTAGTGGAGGGAAATGAGCAGTTCTTC
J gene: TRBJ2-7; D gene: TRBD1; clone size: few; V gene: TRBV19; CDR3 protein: CASSILRDSNYEQYF; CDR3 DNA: TGTGCCAGTAGTATACTAAGGGACAGCAACTACGAGCAGTACTTC
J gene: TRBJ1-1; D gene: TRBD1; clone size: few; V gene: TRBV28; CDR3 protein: CASSLLPGGGTEAFF; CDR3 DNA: TGTGCCAGCAGTTTATTGCCAGGGGGCGGCACTGAAGCTTTCTTT
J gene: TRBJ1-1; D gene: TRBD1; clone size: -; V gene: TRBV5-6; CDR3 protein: CASSPTGGRSTEAFF; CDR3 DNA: TGTGCCAGCAGCCCTACAGGGGGAAGGAGTACTGAAGCTTTCTTT
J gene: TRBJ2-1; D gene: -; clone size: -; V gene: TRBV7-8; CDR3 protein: CASSLGRLSVNEQFF; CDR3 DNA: TGTGCCAGCAGCTTAGGGAGGCTGTCGGTCAATGAGCAGTTCTTC
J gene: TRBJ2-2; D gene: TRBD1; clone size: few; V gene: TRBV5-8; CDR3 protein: CASSSGTVENTGELFF; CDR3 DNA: TGTGCCAGCAGCTCTGGGACAGTTGAAAACACCGGGGAGCTGTTTTTT
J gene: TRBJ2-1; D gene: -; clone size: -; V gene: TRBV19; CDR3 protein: CASSWDSGAAGGNEQFF; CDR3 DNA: TGTGCCAGTAGTTGGGACAGTGGGGCGGCGGGGGGCAATGAGCAGTTCTTC
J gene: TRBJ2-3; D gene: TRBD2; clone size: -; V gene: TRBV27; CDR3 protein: CASSQTSAPRDTQYF; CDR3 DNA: TGTGCCAGCAGTCAAACTAGCGCCCCCCGGGATACGCAGTATTTT
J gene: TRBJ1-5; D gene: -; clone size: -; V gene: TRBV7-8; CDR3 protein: CASSLGWGSNQPQHF; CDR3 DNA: TGTGCCAGCAGCTTAGGTTGGGGGTCCAATCAGCCCCAGCATTTT
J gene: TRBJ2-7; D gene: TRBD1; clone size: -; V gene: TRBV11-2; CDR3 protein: CASSYTGGYEQYF; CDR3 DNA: TGTGCCAGCAGCTATACAGGGGGTTACGAGCAGTACTTC
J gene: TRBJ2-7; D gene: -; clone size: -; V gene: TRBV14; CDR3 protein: CASSGTRANSYEQYF; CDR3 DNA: TGTGCCAGCAGCGGTACCAGGGCCAACTCCTACGAGCAGTACTTC
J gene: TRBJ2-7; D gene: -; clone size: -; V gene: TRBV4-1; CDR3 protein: CASSLRVAALPYEQYF; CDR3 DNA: TGCGCCAGCAGCCTCAGAGTCGCCGCTCTTCCCTACGAGCAGTACTTC
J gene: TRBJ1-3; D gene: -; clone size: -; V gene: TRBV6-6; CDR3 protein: CASSQDSHSGNTIYF; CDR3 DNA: TGTGCCAGCAGTCAGGACAGTCACTCTGGAAACACCATATATTTT
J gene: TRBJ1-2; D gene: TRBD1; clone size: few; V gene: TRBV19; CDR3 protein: CASSIGAGGGGYTF; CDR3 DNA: TGTGCCAGTAGTATCGGAGCAGGGGGAGGTGGCTACACCTTC
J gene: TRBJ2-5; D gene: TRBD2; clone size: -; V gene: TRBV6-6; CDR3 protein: CASSLPADREAQYF; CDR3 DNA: TGTGCCAGCAGCCTACCTGCGGACCGGGAGGCCCAGTACTTC
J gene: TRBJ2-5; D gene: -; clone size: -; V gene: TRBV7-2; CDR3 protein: CASSLPRGTQYF; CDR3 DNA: TGTGCCAGCAGCTTACCGAGGGGGACCCAGTACTTC
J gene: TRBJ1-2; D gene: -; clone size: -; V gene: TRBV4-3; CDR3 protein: CASSQDGTTGYGYTF; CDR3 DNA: TGCGCCAGCAGCCAAGATGGTACCACAGGGTATGGCTACACCTTC
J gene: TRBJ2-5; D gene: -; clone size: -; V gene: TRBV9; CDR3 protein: CASSSSGLQETQYF; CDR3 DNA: TGTGCCAGCAGCTCATCGGGACTCCAAGAGACCCAGTACTTC
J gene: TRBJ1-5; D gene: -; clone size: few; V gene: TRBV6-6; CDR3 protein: CASSHADRSNQPQHF; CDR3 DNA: TGTGCCAGCAGCCATGCGGACAGATCTAATCAGCCCCAGCATTTT
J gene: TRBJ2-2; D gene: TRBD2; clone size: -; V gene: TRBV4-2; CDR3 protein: CASSQYFAGENTGELFF; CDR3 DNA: TGTGCCAGCAGCCAATACTTTGCGGGGGAAAACACCGGGGAGCTGTTTTTT
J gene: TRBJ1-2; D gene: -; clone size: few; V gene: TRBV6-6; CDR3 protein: CASSQQGGYGYTF; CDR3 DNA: TGTGCCAGCAGTCAACAGGGAGGCTATGGCTACACCTTC
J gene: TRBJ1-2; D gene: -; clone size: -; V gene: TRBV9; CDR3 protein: CASSVEGVPYGYTF; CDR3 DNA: TGTGCCAGCAGCGTAGAGGGGGTCCCCTATGGCTACACCTTC
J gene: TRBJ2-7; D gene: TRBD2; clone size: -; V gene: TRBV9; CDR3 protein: CASSGAGGSYEQYF; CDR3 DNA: TGTGCCAGCAGCGGAGCGGGGGGCAGCTACGAGCAGTACTTC
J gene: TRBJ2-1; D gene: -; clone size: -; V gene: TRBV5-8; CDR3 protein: CASIQTKLRGYNEQFF; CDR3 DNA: TGTGCCAGCATCCAAACCAAACTAAGGGGCTACAATGAGCAGTTCTTC
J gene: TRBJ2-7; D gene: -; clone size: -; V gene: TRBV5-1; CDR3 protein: CASSLATGASYEQYF; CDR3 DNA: TGCGCCAGCAGCTTGGCAACAGGTGCATCCTACGAGCAGTACTTC
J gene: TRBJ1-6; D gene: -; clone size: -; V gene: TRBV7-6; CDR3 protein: CASSRGGLPYNSPLHF; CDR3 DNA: TGTGCCAGCAGCCGCGGTGGGTTGCCCTATAATTCACCCCTCCACTTT
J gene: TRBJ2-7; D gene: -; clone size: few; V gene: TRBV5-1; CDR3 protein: CASSLEFFAGSDYEQYF; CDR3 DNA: TGCGCCAGCAGCTTAGAGTTTTTCGCGGGGAGCGATTACGAGCAGTACTTC
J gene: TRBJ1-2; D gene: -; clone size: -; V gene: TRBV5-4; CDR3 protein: CASSATANYGYTF; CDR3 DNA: TGTGCCAGCAGCGCGACAGCTAACTATGGCTACACCTTC